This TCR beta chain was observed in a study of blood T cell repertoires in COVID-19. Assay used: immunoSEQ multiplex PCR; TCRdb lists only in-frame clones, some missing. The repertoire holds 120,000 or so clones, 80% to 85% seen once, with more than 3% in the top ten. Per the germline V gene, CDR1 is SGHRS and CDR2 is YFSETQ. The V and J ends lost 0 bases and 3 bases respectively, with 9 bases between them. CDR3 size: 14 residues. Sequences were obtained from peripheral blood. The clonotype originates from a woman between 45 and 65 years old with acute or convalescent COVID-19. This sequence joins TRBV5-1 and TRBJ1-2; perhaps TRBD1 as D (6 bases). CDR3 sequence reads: CASSLGQDDYGYTF. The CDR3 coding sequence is TGCGCCAGCAGCTTGGGACAGGACGACTATGGCTACACCTTC.